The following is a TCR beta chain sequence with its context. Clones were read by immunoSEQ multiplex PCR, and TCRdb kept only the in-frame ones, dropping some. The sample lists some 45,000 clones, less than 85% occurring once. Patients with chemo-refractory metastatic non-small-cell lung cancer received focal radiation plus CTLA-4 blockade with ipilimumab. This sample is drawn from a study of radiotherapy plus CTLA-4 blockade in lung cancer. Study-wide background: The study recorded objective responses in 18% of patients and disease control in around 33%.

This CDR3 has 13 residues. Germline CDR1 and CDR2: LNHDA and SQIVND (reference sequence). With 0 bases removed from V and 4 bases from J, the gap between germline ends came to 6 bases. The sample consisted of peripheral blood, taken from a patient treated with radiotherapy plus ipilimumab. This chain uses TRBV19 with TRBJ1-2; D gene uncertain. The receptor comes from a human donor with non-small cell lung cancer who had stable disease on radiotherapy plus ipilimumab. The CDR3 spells CASSIDSSYGYTF. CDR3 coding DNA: TGTGCCAGTAGTATAGATTCCAGCTATGGCTACACCTTC.